The rows below give T cell receptor beta chains drawn from one sample of a study of control samples from healthy donors and cancer patients. Clones were sequenced by immunoSEQ multiplex PCR, and TCRdb holds only the in-frame ones, with some missing. Found here are about 44,000 clones, around 87% of them singletons; the top ten hold approximately 10%. Sample: PBMCs. These receptors all come from a woman in her fifties or sixties with lung cancer. Both conserved end residues are part of each CDR3. The D gene is left open where the match is weak. Where a row states a size, it is once, few, many or the class of an expanded clone; other rows omit it.

d_call: NA
j_call: TRBJ2-7
v_call: TRBV12-3/TRBV12-4
clone_size: NA
cdr3_nt: TGTGCCAGCAGTCTCAAGACGGAGCAGTACTTC
cdr3_aa: CASSLKTEQYF

d_call: NA
j_call: TRBJ2-5
v_call: TRBV3-1/TRBV3-2
clone_size: NA
cdr3_nt: TGTGCCAGCAGCCAGAATATGTACCAAGAGACCCAGTACTTC
cdr3_aa: CASSQNMYQETQYF

d_call: TRBD1
j_call: TRBJ2-7
v_call: TRBV6-5
clone_size: NA
cdr3_nt: TGTGCCAGCAGTCCCCCGGGACAGGGGGCCTACGAGCAGTACTTC
cdr3_aa: CASSPPGQGAYEQYF

d_call: TRBD2
j_call: TRBJ2-1
v_call: TRBV5-4
clone_size: NA
cdr3_nt: TGTGCCAGCAGTCCTACTAGCGGGAGCCATGAGCAGTTCTTC
cdr3_aa: CASSPTSGSHEQFF

d_call: NA
j_call: TRBJ2-3
v_call: TRBV6-1
clone_size: NA
cdr3_nt: TGTGCCAGCAGTGCTCCCCTTCGGACAGTGCAGGCAGATACGCAGTATTTT
cdr3_aa: CASSAPLRTVQADTQYF

d_call: NA
j_call: TRBJ1-3
v_call: TRBV29-1
clone_size: NA
cdr3_nt: TGCAGCGTTGCAACAGGGACCTCTGGAAACACCATATATTTT
cdr3_aa: CSVATGTSGNTIYF

d_call: NA
j_call: TRBJ1-6
v_call: TRBV10-3
clone_size: few
cdr3_nt: TGTGCCATCAGTGAGAGGGCACAGGGAACTAATTCACCCCTCCACTTT
cdr3_aa: CAISERAQGTNSPLHF

d_call: NA
j_call: TRBJ2-1
v_call: TRBV7-2
clone_size: NA
cdr3_nt: TGTGCCAGCAGCTTAGAAGGTGGCGAGCAGTTCTTC
cdr3_aa: CASSLEGGEQFF

d_call: TRBD1
j_call: TRBJ1-4
v_call: TRBV28
clone_size: NA
cdr3_nt: TGTGCCAGCGGAGTTCACGTGGACAGGGCCGTTGAAAAACTGTTTTTT
cdr3_aa: CASGVHVDRAVEKLFF

d_call: NA
j_call: TRBJ1-2
v_call: TRBV7-2
clone_size: once
cdr3_nt: TGTGCCAGCAGCTTAGAAGGGAACCCTAACTATGGCTACACCTTC
cdr3_aa: CASSLEGNPNYGYTF

d_call: NA
j_call: TRBJ2-2
v_call: TRBV5-6
clone_size: NA
cdr3_nt: TGTGCCAGCAGCTTTAGCCGTTTGGGGACCGGGGAGCTGTTTTTT
cdr3_aa: CASSFSRLGTGELFF

d_call: TRBD2
j_call: TRBJ2-7
v_call: TRBV7-9
clone_size: NA
cdr3_nt: TGTGCCAGCAGTAACCCTAGCGGGAGGTACGAGCAGTACTTC
cdr3_aa: CASSNPSGRYEQYF

d_call: TRBD2
j_call: TRBJ2-1
v_call: TRBV7-3
clone_size: once
cdr3_nt: TGTGCCAGCAGGCCCTTTCAAGCGGGAGGCAACAATGAGCAGTTCTTC
cdr3_aa: CASRPFQAGGNNEQFF

d_call: NA
j_call: TRBJ1-5
v_call: TRBV7-9
clone_size: NA
cdr3_nt: TGTGCCAGCAGCACACCGAATCTGAATCAGCCCCAGCATTTT
cdr3_aa: CASSTPNLNQPQHF

d_call: TRBD2
j_call: TRBJ2-1
v_call: TRBV7-9
clone_size: NA
cdr3_nt: TGTGCCAGCAGCTTATGGCCTAGCGGGAGCTCCTACAATGAGCAGTTCTTC
cdr3_aa: CASSLWPSGSSYNEQFF

d_call: NA
j_call: TRBJ1-6
v_call: TRBV5-4
clone_size: few
cdr3_nt: TGTGCCAGCACCACAAGTTCCGAGGGGTGGAATTCACCCCTCCACTTT
cdr3_aa: CASTTSSEGWNSPLHF

d_call: NA
j_call: TRBJ2-7
v_call: TRBV11-2
clone_size: NA
cdr3_nt: TGTGCCAGCAGCGGAGGGTCCCCCTACGAGCAGTACTTC
cdr3_aa: CASSGGSPYEQYF

d_call: NA
j_call: TRBJ1-5
v_call: TRBV28
clone_size: NA
cdr3_nt: TGTGCCAGCAGTTTATGGGCAGCCGATCAGCCCCAGCATTTT
cdr3_aa: CASSLWAADQPQHF

d_call: NA
j_call: TRBJ1-2
v_call: TRBV5-6
clone_size: NA
cdr3_nt: TGTGCCAGCAGCTTGCGGGACAGCTACACCTTC
cdr3_aa: CASSLRDSYTF

d_call: TRBD1
j_call: TRBJ1-5
v_call: TRBV7-6
clone_size: NA
cdr3_nt: TGTGCCAGCAGCTTAGCGGAAGGGGGCGCGAATCAGCCCCAGCATTTT
cdr3_aa: CASSLAEGGANQPQHF

d_call: NA
j_call: TRBJ1-2
v_call: TRBV29-1
clone_size: NA
cdr3_nt: TGCAGCGTTGACGGCGATGACTATGGCTACACCTTC
cdr3_aa: CSVDGDDYGYTF

d_call: NA
j_call: TRBJ1-2
v_call: TRBV5-5
clone_size: once
cdr3_nt: TGTGCCAGCAGCTGGAATAACTATGGCTACACCTTC
cdr3_aa: CASSWNNYGYTF

d_call: NA
j_call: TRBJ1-2
v_call: TRBV24-1
clone_size: NA
cdr3_nt: TGTGCCACCAGTGATTTGAACAGTAACTATGGCTACACCTTC
cdr3_aa: CATSDLNSNYGYTF

d_call: TRBD1
j_call: TRBJ2-2
v_call: TRBV5-1
clone_size: NA
cdr3_nt: TGCGCCAGCAGCTTGGGGGCAGGGGGATTACTAATGAACACCGGGGAGCTGTTTTTT
cdr3_aa: CASSLGAGGLLMNTGELFF

d_call: NA
j_call: TRBJ2-5
v_call: TRBV7-9
clone_size: NA
cdr3_nt: TGTGCCAGCAGCCCCCCTGAGGCGACCCAGTACTTC
cdr3_aa: CASSPPEATQYF

d_call: TRBD2
j_call: TRBJ2-2
v_call: TRBV4-1
clone_size: few
cdr3_nt: TGCGCCAGCAGCCAGCCGGGACTAGCCGGCGGGGAGCTGTTTTTT
cdr3_aa: CASSQPGLAGGELFF

d_call: NA
j_call: TRBJ1-2
v_call: TRBV7-2
clone_size: NA
cdr3_nt: TGTGCCAGCAGCTTATATACCCCTACCTATGGCTACACCTTC
cdr3_aa: CASSLYTPTYGYTF

d_call: TRBD1
j_call: TRBJ2-5
v_call: TRBV19
clone_size: NA
cdr3_nt: TGTGCCAGTAGTCCACGGACAGGGCGGGTTCACCAAGAGACCCAGTACTTC
cdr3_aa: CASSPRTGRVHQETQYF

d_call: NA
j_call: TRBJ2-7
v_call: TRBV7-9
clone_size: NA
cdr3_nt: TGTGCCAGCAGCGCCGGACAGCTCGAGCAGTACTTC
cdr3_aa: CASSAGQLEQYF

d_call: TRBD2
j_call: TRBJ2-1
v_call: TRBV11-2
clone_size: once
cdr3_nt: TGTGCCAGCAGCCGGAGCGGGAGACTCTACAATGAGCAGTTCTTC
cdr3_aa: CASSRSGRLYNEQFF